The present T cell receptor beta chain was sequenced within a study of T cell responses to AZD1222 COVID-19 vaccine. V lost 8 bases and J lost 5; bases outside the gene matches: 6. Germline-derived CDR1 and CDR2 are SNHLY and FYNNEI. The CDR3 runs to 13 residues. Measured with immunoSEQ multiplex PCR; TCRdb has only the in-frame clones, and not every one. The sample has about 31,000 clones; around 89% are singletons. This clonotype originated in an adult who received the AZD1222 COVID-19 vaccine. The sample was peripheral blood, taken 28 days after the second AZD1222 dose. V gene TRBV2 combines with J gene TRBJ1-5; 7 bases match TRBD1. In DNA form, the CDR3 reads TGTGCCAGCGCTGACAGGGAGGATCAGCCCCAGCATTTT. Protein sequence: CASADREDQPQHF.